The 24 T cell receptor beta chains in this list originate from one sample, sequenced in a study of blood T cell dynamics during melanoma immunotherapy. The sample's time point: pre-treatment baseline. Some clones are missing from TCRdb's copy, which holds only in-frame ones; the method was immunoSEQ multiplex PCR. The sample lists around 6,600 clones; over 60% were seen once. The specimen was blood, collected from a patient treated with checkpoint blockade. The receptors were sampled from a human donor with melanoma.

V is TRBV11-2 and J is TRBJ1-1; D not certain. The CDR3 is made up of 14 amino acids. V gave up 3 bases and J gave up 1 base, with 9 bases separating them. CDR1 SGHAT and CDR2 FQNNGV come from the germline V gene. The CDR3 loop reads CASSFSRQNTEAFF. CDR3 nucleotides: TGTGCCAGCAGCTTCTCAAGACAGAACACTGAAGCTTTCTTT.

The chain is built from TRBV5-1 and TRBJ2-1; 7 positions agree with TRBD1. The CDR3 spans 14 residues. The V segment lost 7 bases and the J segment 2 bases; nucleotides outside the gene matches: 6. Germline loops: CDR1 SGHRS, CDR2 YFSETQ. The CDR3 sequence is CASRLGQTYNEQFF. The CDR3 DNA is TGCGCCAGCCGGTTGGGACAGACCTACAATGAGCAGTTCTTC.

The chain has TRBV19 and TRBJ2-1; D possibly matches TRBD1 or TRBD2 (6 bases each). This CDR3 region has 15 residues. Trimming removed 0 bases from V and 6 bases from J, with 12 bases in between. Germline V lookup: CDR1 LNHDA, CDR2 SQIVND (reference sequence). CDR3 region: CASSIDGGGVNEQFF. The CDR3 nucleotides read TGTGCCAGTAGTATAGATGGAGGGGGAGTCAATGAGCAGTTCTTC.

The genes are TRBV5-1 and TRBJ1-1; 8 bases map to TRBD1. Germline assignment: CDR1 SGHRS and CDR2 YFSETQ. J gave up 1 base and V 4 bases, and 6 bases lay outside the gene matches. This CDR3 has 15 amino acids. The CDR3 is CASSETRGPNTEAFF. The DNA for the CDR3 is TGCGCCAGCAGCGAGACCAGGGGGCCGAACACTGAAGCTTTCTTT.

The CDR3 is CASSEAPVAEKLFF. The CDR3 DNA sequence: TGTGCCAGCAGTGAAGCGCCCGTGGCGGAAAAACTGTTTTTT. This chain connects TRBV2 to TRBJ1-4; D gene unclear. The V gene's germline CDR1 is SNHLY and CDR2 FYNNEI. V was clipped by 0 bases and J by 8 bases, with 10 bases between them. This CDR3 comprises 14 residues.

The V and J genes are TRBV5-5 and TRBJ2-1, with 9 bases lining up with TRBD2. CDR1 SGHKS and CDR2 YYEKEE come from the germline V gene (reference sequence). CDR3 length: 14 residues. J gave up 9 bases and V 0 bases, and 4 bases lay outside the gene matches. The CDR3 protein is CASSLERGESEQFF. Written as DNA, the CDR3 is TGTGCCAGCAGCTTGGAGCGGGGGGAAAGTGAGCAGTTCTTC.

This chain uses TRBV6-5 with TRBJ1-5, with D perhaps TRBD1 (5 bases). The CDR3 loop spans 14 amino acids. CDR1 and CDR2 from the germline V gene are MNHEY and SVGAGI. The V end was cut by 1 base, the J end by 4 bases, with 8 bases between. CDR3 sequence: CASSYWGSNQPQHF. DNA of the CDR3: TGTGCCAGCAGTTACTGGGGGAGTAATCAGCCCCAGCATTTT.

This clone was counted once. This chain links TRBV6-1 with TRBJ2-2; D is perhaps TRBD1 (6 bases). The CDR3 loop spans 15 amino acids. Germline CDR1 reads MNHNS; CDR2 reads SASEGT. The ends were cut back, 6 bases at V and 4 bases at J, with 15 bases in the middle. CDR3 protein: CASRILQGSTGELFF. The CDR3 region has the DNA TGTGCCAGCAGGATTTTACAGGGAAGCACCGGGGAGCTGTTTTTT.

The V and J genes are TRBV5-1 and TRBJ2-2, with 11 bases matching TRBD2. CDR3 length: 19 residues. With V trimmed by 1 base and J by 4 bases, 12 bases remained unmatched. Germline lookup yields CDR1 SGHRS and CDR2 YFSETQ. This CDR3 reads CASSLIPPYSGRGTGELFF. CDR3 bases: TGCGCCAGCAGCTTGATCCCCCCATATAGCGGGAGGGGCACCGGGGAGCTGTTTTTT.

This sequence joins TRBV5-4 and TRBJ1-2, with D unclear. This CDR3 is 11 amino acids long. Germline V gene sequence: CDR1 SGHNT, CDR2 YYREEE (reference sequence). V was cut by 3 bases and J by 8 bases, with 8 bases left in between. As DNA, the CDR3 is TGTGCCAGCAGCTCCCTTTGGGGCTACACCTTC. It yields the protein CASSSLWGYTF.

The rearrangement links TRBV2 to TRBJ1-1; D may be TRBD1 (6 bases). The V end was cut by 8 bases, the J end by 4 bases, with 20 bases between. The V gene's germline CDR1 is SNHLY and CDR2 FYNNEI. The CDR3 extends over 15 amino acids. Written as DNA, the CDR3 is TGTGCCAGCGGGGAGGGGGTTCGAGGACTCACTGAAGCTTTCTTT. Its translation: CASGEGVRGLTEAFF.

J is TRBJ2-7 and V is TRBV2; 10 positions agree with TRBD1. Germline V gene sequence: CDR1 SNHLY, CDR2 FYNNEI. The CDR3 spans 14 residues. V lost 1 base to trimming and J lost 6 bases; unmatched junction nucleotides: 3. CDR3 DNA: TGTGCCAGCAGTGAAGGACAGGGGGCGGGCGAGCAGTACTTC. Translating it yields CASSEGQGAGEQYF.

This clone turned up a few times. The chain combines TRBV2 with TRBJ2-7, with D possibly matching TRBD1 (6 bases). Between the trimmed V and J ends, which lost 6 bases and 2 bases, there was a span of 14 bases. Germline CDR1 reads SNHLY; CDR2 reads FYNNEI. The CDR3 runs 14 residues. The CDR3 nucleotides read TGTGCCAGCAGATTGGGACAACGAACCTACGAGCAGTACTTC. Its translation: CASRLGQRTYEQYF.

This clone was recorded a few times. DNA for the CDR3: TGTGCCAGCAGTTCGGGACAGGGGAACACCGGGGAGCTGTTTTTT. This encodes CASSSGQGNTGELFF. The J gene is TRBJ2-2, the V gene TRBV11-2; 9 nucleotides line up with TRBD1. CDR1 is SGHAT, CDR2 FQNNGV, per germline. Unmatched junction bases numbered 3, after V lost 6 bases and J lost 1 base. This CDR3 is 15 amino acids long.

The rearrangement uses TRBV2 and TRBJ2-1; tentatively, D is TRBD1 (6 bases). Germline V lookup: CDR1 SNHLY, CDR2 FYNNEI. Between the trimmed V and J ends, which lost 5 bases and 4 bases, there was a span of 12 bases. The CDR3 runs 14 residues. CDR3 protein: CASSLLQGYNEQFF. The CDR3 region has the DNA TGTGCCAGCAGTCTCCTACAGGGATACAATGAGCAGTTCTTC.

The chain joins TRBV30 to TRBJ2-7, with TRBD2 identical over 9 bases. The CDR3 is made up of 15 amino acids. The germline CDR1 and CDR2 sequences are GTSNPN and SVGIG (reference sequence). V shed 0 bases, J shed 4 bases, and the junction held 7 bases outside the gene matches. In DNA form, the CDR3 reads TGTGCCTGGAGTGTCGGTAGCGGGAGTTTATACGAGCAGTACTTC. Its translation is CAWSVGSGSLYEQYF.

This clone has a single count. The chain links TRBV7-3 to TRBJ2-2; D uncertain. The V and J ends lost 4 bases and 2 bases respectively, with 5 bases between them. The length of the CDR3 is 13 residues. Germline CDR1 reads SGHTA; CDR2 reads FQGTGA. For the CDR3, the DNA is TGTGCCAGCAGCTCACCTAACACCGGGGAGCTGTTTTTT. This encodes CASSSPNTGELFF.

The chain couples TRBV5-8 to TRBJ2-5; 7 nucleotides line up with TRBD1. The DNA end is a closer match to TRBJ2-7, so the J assignment may be wrong. The germline CDR1 and CDR2 sequences are SGHTS and YDEGEE. CDR3 length equals 18 residues. The CDR3 protein is CASLADAQGKVLVYEQYF. The DNA for the CDR3 is TGTGCCAGCTTAGCCGACGCACAGGGGAAAGTGTTAGTCTACGAGCAGTACTTC.

CDR3 nucleotides: TGTGCTAGTGGTGGATTTATGCAGGGAAAGACCTATGGCTACACCTTC. Its translation is CASGGFMQGKTYGYTF. This chain uses TRBV12-5 with TRBJ1-2; D might be TRBD1 (5 bases). There are 16 residues in the CDR3. V lost 5 bases to trimming and J lost 4 bases, with 20 bases between them. Germline V gives CDR1 LGHNT, CDR2 FRNRAP.

This chain connects TRBV9 to TRBJ2-1; 15 positions match TRBD2. Unmatched junction bases numbered 14, after V lost 4 bases and J lost 9 bases. From germline, CDR1 is SGDLS and CDR2 YYNGEE. The CDR3 spans 18 residues. The CDR3 DNA reads as TGTGCCAGCAGCACAAACGGACTAGCGGGAGGGCCTATAAGTGAGCAGTTCTTC. Its translation: CASSTNGLAGGPISEQFF.

The CDR3 spells CASSRGLGYEQYF. The CDR3 DNA reads TGTGCCAGCAGCCGGGGATTGGGCTACGAGCAGTACTTC. The chain employs TRBV5-5 and TRBJ2-7; perhaps TRBD2 as D (5 bases). This CDR3 comprises 13 residues. Germline CDR1 reads SGHKS; CDR2 reads YYEKEE (reference sequence). V lost 4 bases to trimming and J lost 3 bases, with 11 bases between them.

This chain links TRBV6-1 with TRBJ2-5; TRBD2 agrees at 9 bases. Trimming took 1 base from V and 7 from J; bases not matched to a gene: 7. CDR3 length: 15 amino acids. Germline V gene sequence: CDR1 MNHNS, CDR2 SASEGT. The CDR3 is CASSEVVAGVVTQYF. The CDR3 nucleotides are TGTGCCAGCAGTGAAGTGGTAGCGGGGGTTGTGACCCAGTACTTC.

The gene calls are TRBV5-1 and TRBJ2-1, with a possible D match to TRBD2 (6 bases). CDR3 length equals 15 residues. Germline assignment: CDR1 SGHRS and CDR2 YFSETQ. Between the trimmed V and J ends, which lost 2 bases and 6 bases, there was a span of 15 bases. DNA for the CDR3: TGCGCCAGCAGCTTATCCCCCCAGGGAGGCAATGAGCAGTTCTTC. Encoded protein: CASSLSPQGGNEQFF.

V gene TRBV4-2 combines with J gene TRBJ1-1; maybe TRBD1 (5 bases). The CDR3 loop spans 16 amino acids. Germline CDR1 reads LGHNA; CDR2 reads YNFKEQ. V was shortened by 1 base and J by 1 base, with 13 bases between the two germline ends. CDR3 sequence (DNA): TGTGCCAGCAGCCAAGTTCATCAGGGAGGGAACACTGAAGCTTTCTTT. Translating gives CASSQVHQGGNTEAFF.